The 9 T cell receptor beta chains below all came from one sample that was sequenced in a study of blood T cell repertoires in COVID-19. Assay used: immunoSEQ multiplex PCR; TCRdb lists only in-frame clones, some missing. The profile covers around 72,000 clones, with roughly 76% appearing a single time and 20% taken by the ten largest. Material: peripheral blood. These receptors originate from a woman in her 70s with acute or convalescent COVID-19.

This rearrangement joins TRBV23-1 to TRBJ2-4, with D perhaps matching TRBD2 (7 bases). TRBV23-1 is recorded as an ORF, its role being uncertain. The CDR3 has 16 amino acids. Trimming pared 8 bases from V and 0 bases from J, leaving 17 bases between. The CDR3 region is CASSFGGPLAKNIQYF. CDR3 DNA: TGCGCCAGCTCATTCGGGGGGCCGCTAGCCAAAAACATTCAGTACTTC.

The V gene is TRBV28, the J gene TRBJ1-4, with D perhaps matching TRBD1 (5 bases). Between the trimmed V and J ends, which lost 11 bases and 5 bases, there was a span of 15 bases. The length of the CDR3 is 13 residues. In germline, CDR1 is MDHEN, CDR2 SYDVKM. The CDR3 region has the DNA TGTGCCGTCGGTGGGGGGGGGAATGAAAAACTGTTTTTT. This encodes CAVGGGGNEKLFF.

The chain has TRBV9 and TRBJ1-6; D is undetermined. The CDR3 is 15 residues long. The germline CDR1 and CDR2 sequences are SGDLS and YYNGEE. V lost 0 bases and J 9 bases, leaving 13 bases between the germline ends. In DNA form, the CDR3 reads TGTGCCAGCAGCGTAGACGGGTCGGTGCGTTCACCCCTCCACTTT. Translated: CASSVDGSVRSPLHF.

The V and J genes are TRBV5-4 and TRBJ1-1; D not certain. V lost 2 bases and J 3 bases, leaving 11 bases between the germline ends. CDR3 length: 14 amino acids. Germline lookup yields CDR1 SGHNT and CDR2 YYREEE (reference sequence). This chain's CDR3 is CASSFRADYTEAFF. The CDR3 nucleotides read TGTGCCAGCAGCTTCCGGGCGGACTACACTGAAGCTTTCTTT.

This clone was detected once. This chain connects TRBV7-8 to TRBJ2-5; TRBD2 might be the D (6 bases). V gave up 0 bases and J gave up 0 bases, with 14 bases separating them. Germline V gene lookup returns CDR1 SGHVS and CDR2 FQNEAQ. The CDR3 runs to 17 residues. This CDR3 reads CASSLAVLAKNQETQYF. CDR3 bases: TGTGCCAGCAGCTTAGCAGTGCTAGCGAAGAACCAAGAGACCCAGTACTTC. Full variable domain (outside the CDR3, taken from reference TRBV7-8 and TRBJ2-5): GAGVSQSPRYKVAKRGQDVALRCDPISGHVSLFWYQQALGQGPEFLTYFQNEAQLDKSGLPSDRFFAERPEGSVSTLKIQRTQQEDSAVYLCASSLAVLAKNQETQYFGPGTRLLVL.

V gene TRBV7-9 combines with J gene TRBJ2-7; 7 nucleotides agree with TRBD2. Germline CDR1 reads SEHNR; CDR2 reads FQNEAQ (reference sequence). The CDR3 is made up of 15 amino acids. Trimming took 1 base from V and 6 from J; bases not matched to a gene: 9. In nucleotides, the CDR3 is TGTGCCAGCAGCTTAGGAGGAGGGGAGGGGCGCGAGCAGTACTTC. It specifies CASSLGGGEGREQYF.

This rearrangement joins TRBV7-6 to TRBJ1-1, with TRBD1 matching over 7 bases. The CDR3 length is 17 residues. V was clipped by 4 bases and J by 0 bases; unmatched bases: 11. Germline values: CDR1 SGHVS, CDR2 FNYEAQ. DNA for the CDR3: TGTGCCAGCAGCTGGGTGACAGGGACCTCGGTGAACACTGAAGCTTTCTTT. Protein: CASSWVTGTSVNTEAFF. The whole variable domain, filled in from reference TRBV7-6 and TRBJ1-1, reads GAGVSQSPRYKVTKRGQDVALRCDPISGHVSLYWYRQALGQGPEFLTYFNYEAQQDKSGLPNDRFSAERPEGSISTLTIQRTEQRDSAMYRCASSWVTGTSVNTEAFFGQGTRLTVV.

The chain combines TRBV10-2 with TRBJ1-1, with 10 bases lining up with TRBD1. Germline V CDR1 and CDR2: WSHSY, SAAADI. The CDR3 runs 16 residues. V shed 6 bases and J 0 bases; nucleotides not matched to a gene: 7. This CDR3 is CASRLPGQGMNTEAFF. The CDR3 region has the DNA TGCGCCAGCAGATTGCCGGGACAGGGGATGAACACTGAAGCTTTCTTT.

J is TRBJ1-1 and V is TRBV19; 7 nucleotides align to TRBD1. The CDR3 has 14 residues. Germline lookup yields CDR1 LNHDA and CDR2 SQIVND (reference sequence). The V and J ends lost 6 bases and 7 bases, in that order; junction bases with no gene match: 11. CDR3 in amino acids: CASRVTGDVGEAFF. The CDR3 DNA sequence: TGTGCCAGTAGGGTTACAGGGGATGTGGGTGAAGCTTTCTTT.